Described below is a single T cell receptor (beta chain) sequence and its context. Its recognized antigen is unknown. Base qualities are not provided; no much larger clone lies one nucleotide away. CDR1 and CDR2 were assigned from the germline V gene (reference sequence) as SEHNR and FQNEAQ. Including cysteine and phenylalanine, the CDR3 has 15 amino acids. Only CDR3 DNA is held: 45 bases, read in frame from base 1. At the junction V is shortened by 5 bases and J by 4 bases, with 14 bases in between. This specimen belongs to a study of cutaneous CD30+ T cell lymphoproliferative disorder and hepatitis E (dated by TCRdb to between 2018 and 2020). The library relied on the immunoSEQ multiplex PCR assay. The immuneACCESS repertoire file appears here via TCRdb, limited to in-frame rearrangements. These files lack a portion of the clones; in checked studies, under half of the deficit traces to unresolved V genes, and the cause of the others is not known. Present in this sample are 1,000 or so clones, around 83% of which were seen just once. Of the sample, around 73% is held by the ten largest clones.

Sequenced sample: skin tissue. The receptor chain draws on TRBV7-9 and TRBJ2-2; D gene: possibly TRBD1, on 6 matching bases. This sequence was found in a human donor with a cutaneous T cell lymphoproliferative disorder associated with hepatitis E virus. Here the CDR3 is given as CASSPTPGVTGELFF. The DNA sequence follows: TGTGCCAGCAGCCCCACGCCAGGGGTCACCGGGGAGCTGTTTTTT.